The subject of this entry is one T cell receptor (beta chain). V lost 0 bases, J lost 4 bases, and 2 bases stayed unmatched. The CDR3 extends over 14 amino acids. CDR1 is SGHDT and CDR2 is YYEEEE in the germline V gene. This record comes from a study of blood T cell repertoires in COVID-19. Study in general: Material from acute and convalescent COVID-19 was sourced from the United States, Italy and Spain.

The repertoire was sequenced with immunoSEQ multiplex PCR; TCRdb's copy has only in-frame clones and lacks some. The repertoire consists of some 170,000 clones, with around 81% occurring once and the leading ten covering approximately 11%. The J gene is TRBJ2-3, the V gene TRBV5-6; 7 bases align to TRBD1. The material sequenced was peripheral blood. The clonotype comes from a man between 60 and 70 years old with active or convalescent COVID-19. The CDR3 protein is CASSLEGAADTQYF. CDR3 DNA sequence: TGTGCCAGCAGCTTGGAGGGGGCCGCAGATACGCAGTATTTT.